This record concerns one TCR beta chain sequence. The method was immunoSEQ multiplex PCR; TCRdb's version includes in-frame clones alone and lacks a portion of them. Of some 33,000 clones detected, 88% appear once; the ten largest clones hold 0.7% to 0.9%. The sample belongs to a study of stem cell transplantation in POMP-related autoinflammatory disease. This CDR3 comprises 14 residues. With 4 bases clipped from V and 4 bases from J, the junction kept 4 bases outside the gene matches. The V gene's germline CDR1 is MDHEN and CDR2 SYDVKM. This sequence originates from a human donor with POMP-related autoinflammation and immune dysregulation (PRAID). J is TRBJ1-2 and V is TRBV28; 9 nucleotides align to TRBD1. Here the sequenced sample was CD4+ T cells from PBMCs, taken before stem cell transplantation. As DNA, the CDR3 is TGTGCCAGCAGTTGGGGACAGGGAGGCTATGGCTACACCTTC. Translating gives CASSWGQGGYGYTF.